This entry is about one TCR beta chain. This specimen comes from a study of shared clonotypes between healthy human individuals. Sequencing was at deep level. Per the authors' pipeline: Junction-only sequences produced by ImmunoSEQ had no quality scores, so filtering differed. Repertoires were generated with immunoSEQ multiplex PCR, while TCRdb's copy carries only in-frame clones and drops some. From that table come the V and J calls and clone size; the DNA was used to work out D and trimming. The sample shows hundreds of thousands of clones, more than 60% of them seen only once. Per germline, CDR1 SGHTA and CDR2 FQGNSA. The V gene lost 5 bases and the J gene lost 10 bases, with 21 bases spanning the gap. This CDR3 spans 15 amino acids.

The chain carries TRBV7-2 and TRBJ2-1, with D possibly matching TRBD1 (5 bases). Sequencing used memory CD4+ T cells sorted from blood. Subset in this sample: CD45RA-negative fraction. This receptor was identified in a man under 40 in good health. Here the CDR3 DNA reads TGTGCCAGCAGCGCCCAGGGTCAGCCTACCTCCGAGCAGTTCTTC. Amino acid sequence: CASSAQGQPTSEQFF.